This is a list of T cell receptor beta chains from one sample in a study of T cells in Graves' hyperthyroidism and ophthalmopathy. Using its own MiXCR run on the multiplex PCR reads, TCRdb lists one record per CDR3 protein. This sample yields about 710,000 distinct CDR3 sequences, of which around 17% are seen a single time; around 8% belongs to the top ten. The sequenced material came from blood. All receptors derive from a man between 18 and 35 years old with Graves' hyperthyroidism. Each CDR3 is given with its conserved first and last residue. The D gene is left open where the match is weak. Rows may omit the clone size; those that give it use once, few, many or a size class.

V gene	D gene	clone size	J gene	CDR3 protein	CDR3 DNA
TRBV29-1	TRBD2	few	TRBJ2-7	CSVGGMGLANHYEQYF	TGCAGCGTTGGGGGCATGGGACTAGCGAACCATTACGAGCAGTACTTC
TRBV28	TRBD2	.	TRBJ2-2	CASKLPGGGDTGELFF	TGTGCCAGCAAGCTCCCCGGGGGAGGGGACACCGGGGAGCTGTTTTTT
TRBV9	.	.	TRBJ2-3	CASSAILEADTQYF	TGTGCCAGCAGCGCAATTCTCGAGGCAGATACGCAGTATTTT
TRBV4-1	.	.	TRBJ2-7	CASSLHERNAYEQYF	TGCGCCAGCAGCCTTCATGAGAGGAACGCCTACGAGCAGTACTTC
TRBV5-1	.	.	TRBJ1-4	CASSREGEKLFF	TGCGCCAGCAGCCGAGAAGGGGAAAAACTGTTTTTT
TRBV5-1	TRBD1	many	TRBJ2-1	CASSRTGDRLNEQFF	TGCGCCAGCAGCCGGACAGGGGATCGGCTTAATGAGCAGTTCTTC
TRBV27	.	.	TRBJ2-5	CASSPYRGQETQYF	TGTGCCAGCAGTCCCTACCGAGGGCAAGAGACCCAGTACTTC
TRBV18	.	many	TRBJ2-2	CASSPLPGPNTGELFF	TGTGCCAGCTCACCACTCCCCGGCCCAAACACCGGGGAGCTGTTTTTT
TRBV24-1	TRBD1	.	TRBJ2-7	CATGSGTEPYEQYF	TGTGCCACCGGATCCGGGACAGAGCCCTACGAGCAGTACTTC
TRBV20-1	TRBD2	.	TRBJ2-7	CSARETGEGPPYEQYF	TGCAGTGCTAGAGAGACGGGGGAGGGCCCCCCGTACGAGCAGTACTTC
TRBV28	TRBD2	many	TRBJ2-5	CASSLTSGRQTQYF	TGTGCCAGCAGTCTGACTAGCGGGAGGCAGACCCAGTACTTC
TRBV29-1	.	few	TRBJ2-7	CSVVDYPYEQYF	TGCAGCGTTGTGGATTACCCCTACGAGCAGTACTTC
TRBV5-1	.	once	TRBJ2-7	CASSPTGTYSYEQYF	TGCGCCAGCAGCCCCACCGGGACTTACTCCTACGAGCAGTACTTC
TRBV20-1	.	.	TRBJ1-2	CSAPSRMGGYTF	TGCAGTGCTCCTTCTCGAATGGGTGGCTACACCTTC
TRBV2	.	few	TRBJ1-2	CASSSQGPYGYTF	TGTGCCAGCAGTTCCCAGGGTCCCTATGGCTACACCTTC
TRBV10-3	.	.	TRBJ2-1	CAISVLGDEQFF	TGTGCCATCAGTGTGTTAGGGGATGAGCAGTTCTTC
TRBV28	.	many	TRBJ1-2	CASSFGFGQSDYGYTF	TGTGCCAGCAGTTTTGGGTTCGGGCAGTCGGACTATGGCTACACCTTC
TRBV12-3/TRBV12-4	TRBD2	many	TRBJ2-1	CASRRLAAGEQFF	TGTGCCAGCAGGAGACTAGCGGCGGGTGAGCAGTTCTTC
TRBV6-1	TRBD1	many	TRBJ2-7	CASSRTGQGTYEQYF	TGTGCCAGCAGTCGAACGGGACAGGGAACCTACGAGCAGTACTTC
TRBV5-1	TRBD2	few	TRBJ2-2	CASSWRGLAPTGELFF	TGCGCCAGCAGCTGGCGTGGACTAGCGCCTACCGGGGAGCTGTTTTTT
TRBV7-3	.	.	TRBJ2-1	CASSPRTPYNEQFF	TGTGCCAGCAGCCCCAGGACACCCTACAATGAGCAGTTCTTC
TRBV20-1	TRBD1	few	TRBJ2-1	CSAREGGQGAYEQFF	TGCAGTGCTAGAGAAGGTGGACAGGGGGCCTATGAGCAGTTCTTC
TRBV12-3/TRBV12-4	.	.	TRBJ1-1	CASSLRLSSEAFF	TGTGCCAGCAGTCTCCGTCTATCCTCCGAAGCTTTCTTT
TRBV12-3/TRBV12-4	.	many	TRBJ1-1	CASSLTRKRTEAFF	TGTGCCAGCAGTTTAACGCGAAAGAGGACTGAAGCTTTCTTT
TRBV19	.	few	TRBJ1-2	CASSKAGRIPTPYGCTF	TGTGCCAGTAGTAAGGCCGGGAGAATCCCGACCCCCTATGGCTGCACCTTC